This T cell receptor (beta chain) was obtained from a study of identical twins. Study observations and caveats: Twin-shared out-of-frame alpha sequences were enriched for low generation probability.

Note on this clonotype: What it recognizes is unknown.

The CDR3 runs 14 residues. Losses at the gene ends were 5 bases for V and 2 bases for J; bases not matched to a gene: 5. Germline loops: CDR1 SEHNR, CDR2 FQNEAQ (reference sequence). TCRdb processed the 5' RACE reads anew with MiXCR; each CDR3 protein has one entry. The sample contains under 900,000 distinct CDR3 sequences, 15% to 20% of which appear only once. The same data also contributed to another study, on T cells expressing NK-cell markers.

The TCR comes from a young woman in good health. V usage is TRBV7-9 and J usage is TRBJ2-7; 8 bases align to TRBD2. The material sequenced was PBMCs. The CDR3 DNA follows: TGTGCCAGCAGCCCCCGGGAGGGCCCCTACGAGCAGTACTTC. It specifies CASSPREGPYEQYF. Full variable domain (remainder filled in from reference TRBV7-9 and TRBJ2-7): DTGVSQNPRHKITKRGQNVTFRCDPISEHNRLYWYRQTLGQGPEFLTYFQNEAQLEKSRLLSDRFSAERPKGSFSTLEIQRTEQGDSAMYLCASSPREGPYEQYFGPGTRLTVT.